This T cell receptor beta chain was profiled in a study of blood T cell repertoires in COVID-19. This study enrolled people aged about 18 to 90 from 24 US geographic areas. Recovery meant two consecutive negative NP/OP PCR tests, professional clearance, or resolved symptoms. Trimming shortened V by 1 base and J by 4 bases, and 7 bases separated the two germline ends. Germline V gene sequence: CDR1 LGHNT, CDR2 FRNRAP. This CDR3 comprises 13 residues. Authors' processing steps: Estimates of nucleated cell counts were drawn from the amplification of reference gene primers. Repertoires were generated with immunoSEQ multiplex PCR, while TCRdb's copy carries only in-frame clones and drops some. V, J and clone size derive from that table, while D and trimming were established from the DNA sequence. The table records roughly 450,000 clones, about 90% of them present only once.

This TCR came from a man between 18 and 29 years old who had recovered from COVID-19. The chain has TRBV12-5 and TRBJ1-1; tentatively, D is TRBD1 (5 bases). Sequenced sample: PBMCs or T cells enriched from blood (not recorded which). The CDR3 nucleotides read TGTGCTAGTGGTTTGGGACAGCCCACTGAAGCTTTCTTT. Translation: CASGLGQPTEAFF.